Each of the 10 T cell receptor beta chains below was sequenced from the same sample in a study of siplizumab effects on memory and regulatory T cells. Measured with immunoSEQ multiplex PCR; TCRdb has only the in-frame clones, and not every one. The table includes nearly 85,000 clones, about 91% detected once. The sample comprised Tregs sorted from blood. These TCRs come from a human donor in good health.

V is TRBV7-8 and J is TRBJ1-6; TRBD1 matches 7 bases. Losses at the gene ends were 1 base for V and 13 bases for J; bases not matched to a gene: 10. CDR1 SGHVS and CDR2 FQNEAQ come from the germline V gene. CDR3 length equals 15 residues. CDR3 sequence reads: CASSLGQGGFGPLHF. The DNA for the CDR3 is TGTGCCAGCAGCTTAGGTCAGGGGGGATTCGGGCCCCTCCACTTT.

This sequence joins TRBV28 and TRBJ2-2; D is perhaps TRBD1 or TRBD2 (5 bases each). The germline V gene has CDR1 MDHEN and CDR2 SYDVKM. The CDR3 loop spans 15 amino acids. V was clipped by 6 bases and J by 6 bases, with 17 bases between them. CDR3 loop: CASSVRDRRAGELFF. CDR3 sequence (DNA): TGTGCCAGCAGCGTGAGGGACCGAAGGGCCGGGGAGCTGTTTTTT.

This chain uses TRBV21-1 with TRBJ1-2. TRBV21-1 is listed as a pseudogene. The CDR3 contains 14 residues. The CDR3 loop reads CASSKAGDPYGYTF. CDR3 DNA: TGTGCCAGCAGCAAGGCAGGAGATCCCTATGGCTACACCTTC.

This clone was detected only once. V usage is TRBV7-9 and J usage is TRBJ1-2; D call uncertain. The CDR3 runs to 14 residues. Germline CDR1 is SEHNR and CDR2 is FQNEAQ (reference sequence). V gave up 5 bases and J gave up 8 bases, with 18 bases separating them. The DNA of the CDR3 is TGTGCCAGCAGCCCCGGGTTCTCAGGCGGGGGCTACACCTTC. Protein product: CASSPGFSGGGYTF.

Points on this clone: The sample holds other DNA sequences that translate to the same CDR3. The chain recombines TRBV7-3 with TRBJ2-2, with D unclear. The length of the CDR3 is 12 residues. Germline CDR1 is SGHTA and CDR2 is FQGTGA. V lost 6 bases, J lost 5 bases, and 7 bases lay in between. This CDR3 is CASSLGTGELFF. DNA of the CDR3: TGTGCCAGCAGTCTAGGGACCGGGGAGCTGTTTTTT.

The chain joins TRBV5-1 to TRBJ1-2, with 8 nucleotides matching TRBD1. The CDR3 has 16 amino acids. CDR1 is SGHRS and CDR2 is YFSETQ in the germline V gene. The junction had 6 bases not matched to a gene; V was cut back by 0 bases and J by 2 bases. In nucleotides, the CDR3 is TGCGCCAGCAGCTTGGGGCAGGGGGCGCAGAACTATGGCTACACCTTC. As protein: CASSLGQGAQNYGYTF.

This rearrangement joins TRBV28 to TRBJ1-5; 9 nucleotides match TRBD1. CDR1 is MDHEN, CDR2 SYDVKM, per germline. J lost 4 bases, V lost 5 bases, and 9 bases had no gene match. This CDR3 has 16 residues. Here the CDR3 reads CASSPGTGLRNQPQHF. CDR3 bases: TGTGCCAGCAGTCCGGGGACAGGGCTAAGGAATCAGCCCCAGCATTTT.

V and J are TRBV19 and TRBJ2-5, with D perhaps TRBD1 or TRBD2 (5 bases each). The germline CDR1 and CDR2 sequences are LNHDA and SQIVND (reference sequence). Deletions cut 3 bases from V and 5 bases from J, with 10 bases between. The CDR3 contains 13 residues. The chain's CDR3 is CASSIPGLETQYF. The CDR3 nucleotides are TGTGCCAGTAGTATTCCGGGGCTGGAGACCCAGTACTTC.

A single count supports this clone. The chain is built from TRBV29-1 and TRBJ2-5, with TRBD1 matching 7 bases. From germline, CDR1 is SQVTM and CDR2 ANQGSEA. With V trimmed by 7 bases and J by 3 bases, 5 bases remained unmatched. CDR3 size: 12 residues. CDR3 region: CSASGQEETQYF. CDR3 DNA sequence: TGCAGCGCCTCCGGACAGGAAGAGACCCAGTACTTC.

This clone has just one count. The chain employs TRBV5-1 and TRBJ2-5; TRBD2 aligns across 11 bases. Germline V gene sequence: CDR1 SGHRS, CDR2 YFSETQ. CDR3 length: 17 residues. J lost 2 bases, V lost 0 bases, and 6 bases had no gene match. In DNA, the CDR3 is TGCGCCAGCAGCTTGGGAGCTAGCGGGAGGAGGCAAGAGACCCAGTACTTC. Protein sequence: CASSLGASGRRQETQYF. The whole variable domain, remainder taken from reference TRBV5-1 and TRBJ2-5, is KAGVTQTPRYLIKTRGQQVTLSCSPISGHRSVSWYQQTPGQGLQFLFEYFSETQRNKGNFPGRFSGRQFSNSRSEMNVSTLELGDSALYLCASSLGASGRRQETQYFGPGTRLLVL.